Here is one TCR beta chain with its context. Antigen: not known. Germline loops: CDR1 MNHEY, CDR2 SVGAGI. The junction had 5 bases not matched to a gene; V was cut back by 5 bases and J by 7 bases. The CDR3 totals 14 residues. The sample comes from a study of cytomegalovirus exposure and HLA in healthy donors. Study-level findings and limits: The majority of TCR sequences were rare, yet some public TCRs appeared in many donors. Cytomegalovirus-associated TCR beta chains were listed, numbering some 150. In a later analysis, first-cohort TCR clusters were found to tend to co-occur in the 130 or so validation repertoires.

Some clones are missing from TCRdb's copy, which holds only in-frame ones; the method was immunoSEQ multiplex PCR. This repertoire shows 160,000 or so clones, 85% to 90% found once; its top ten account for 1.4%. Separate from the approximately 670-subject first cohort, the approximately 120-subject validation cohort was the one that the donors belonged to. This TCR derives from a woman under 40 in good health and CMV-seronegative. The specimen sequenced was PBMCs. V gene TRBV6-5 combines with J gene TRBJ1-2; 12 positions match TRBD1. As DNA, the CDR3 is TGTGCCAGCAGTACGGGACAGGGGGCTGTTGGCTACACCTTC. Translated, it gives CASSTGQGAVGYTF.